This paragraph reports one TCR beta chain. Its antigen is currently unknown. The authors amplified TCR beta CDR3 regions, and they did so from RNA transcripts for repertoire sequencing. After a first-round RT-PCR with HTBI primers, a second-round multiplex PCR was run. One entry per CDR3 protein results from TCRdb running MiXCR on the multiplex PCR reads. Here the sample spans around 1,000,000 distinct CDR3 sequences, less than 45% being singletons. This entry belongs to a study of Graves' ophthalmopathy and Graves' hyperthyroidism. Regarding the study as a whole: Detected in blood as well were most expanded thyroid clonotypes with frequency above 0.001.

The sample was peripheral blood or thyroid tissue (not recorded which). This sequence was found in an adult man with Graves' hyperthyroidism.

This chain's CDR3 is CAISGGGAANYGYTF. CDR3 nucleotide sequence: TGTGCCATCTCAGGCGGGGGGGCCGCCAACTATGGCTACACCTTC. The chain recombines TRBV10-3 with TRBJ1-2, with a tentative D call TRBD1 (6 bases). Trimming pared 8 bases from V and 2 bases from J, leaving 18 bases between. The CDR3 totals 15 residues. The germline CDR1 and CDR2 sequences are ENHRY and SYGVKD.